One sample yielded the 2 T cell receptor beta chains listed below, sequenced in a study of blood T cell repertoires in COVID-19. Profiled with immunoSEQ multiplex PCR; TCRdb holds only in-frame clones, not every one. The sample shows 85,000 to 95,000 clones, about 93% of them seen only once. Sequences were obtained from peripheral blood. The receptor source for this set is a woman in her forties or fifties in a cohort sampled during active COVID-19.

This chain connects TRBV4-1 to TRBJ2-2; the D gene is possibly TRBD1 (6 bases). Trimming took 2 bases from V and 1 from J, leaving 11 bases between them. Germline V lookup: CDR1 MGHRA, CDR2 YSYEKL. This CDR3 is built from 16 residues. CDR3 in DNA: TGCGCCAGCAGCCAACAAGGGACATGGAACACCGGGGAGCTGTTTTTT. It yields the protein CASSQQGTWNTGELFF.

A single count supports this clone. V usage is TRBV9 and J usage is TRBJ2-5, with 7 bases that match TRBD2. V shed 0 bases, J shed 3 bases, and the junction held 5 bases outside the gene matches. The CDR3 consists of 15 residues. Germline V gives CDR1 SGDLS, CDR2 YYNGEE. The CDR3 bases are TGTGCCAGCAGCGTAGCTGTGGGAGGGAAAGAGACCCAGTACTTC. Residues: CASSVAVGGKETQYF.